Listed here are 27 T cell receptor beta chains from one sample, sequenced in a study of shared clonotypes between healthy human individuals. Sequenced by immunoSEQ multiplex PCR; TCRdb stores in-frame clones only, minus some. The sample lists 550,000 to 600,000 clones, around three quarters occurring once. The sequencing sample was made of PBMCs. The source of these receptors is a woman in her 40s in good health. Some clones in this sample may be carry-over from other donors' samples.

This CDR3 is CASSSWDEPLYGYTF. In DNA form, the CDR3 reads TGTGCCAGCAGCTCCTGGGACGAGCCCTTGTATGGCTACACCTTC. The V call is TRBV7-2, the J call TRBJ1-2; possibly TRBD1 for D (5 bases). CDR1 is SGHTA and CDR2 is FQGNSA in the germline V gene. The CDR3 runs 15 residues. Trimming took 4 bases from V and 5 from J, leaving 17 bases between them.

The chain joins TRBV5-1 to TRBJ2-2; 11 bases align to TRBD1. This CDR3 has 16 residues. Germline CDR1 is SGHRS and CDR2 is YFSETQ. After removal of 4 bases from V and 4 bases from J, the junction contained 6 bases not matched to a gene. This chain's CDR3 is CASSKDRGRVTGELFF. DNA for the CDR3: TGCGCCAGCAGCAAGGACAGGGGGCGAGTCACCGGGGAGCTGTTTTTT.

J is TRBJ2-7 and V is TRBV20-1; D gene ambiguous. The germline V gene encodes CDR1 DFQATT and CDR2 SNEGSKA (reference sequence). The CDR3 runs to 11 residues. V was cut by 0 bases and J by 6 bases, with 6 bases left in between. CDR3 nucleotide sequence: TGCAGTGCTAGAGAGTACGGCGAGCAGTACTTC. Translation gives CSAREYGEQYF.

This chain joins TRBV5-4 and TRBJ2-3; TRBD2 is a possible D gene (6 bases). The CDR3 runs 15 residues. V was pared by 0 bases and J by 2 bases, with 10 bases between. Germline CDR1 SGHNT, CDR2 YYREEE (reference sequence). The CDR3 sequence is CASSLAGRFTDTQYF. CDR3 nucleotides: TGTGCCAGCAGCTTGGCAGGGAGGTTCACAGATACGCAGTATTTT.

CDR3 amino acids: CAWSPQEHYGYTF. CDR3 sequence (DNA): TGTGCCTGGAGTCCACAGGAGCACTATGGCTACACCTTC. V usage is TRBV30 and J usage is TRBJ1-2; TRBD1 might be the D (5 bases). CDR3 size: 13 residues. V dropped 2 bases and J dropped 3 bases, with 10 bases sitting between them. In germline, CDR1 is GTSNPN, CDR2 SVGIG (reference sequence).

About this clone itself: Other DNA sequences in this sample translate to the same CDR3. The CDR3 DNA follows: TGTGCCAGTAGCCGGCAGGGGACCTATGGCTACACCTTC. It specifies CASSRQGTYGYTF. The V and J genes are TRBV19 and TRBJ1-2; TRBD1 is a possible D gene (6 bases). CDR1 is LNHDA, CDR2 SQIVND, per germline (reference sequence). This CDR3 is 13 amino acids long. Trimming stripped 6 bases from V and 4 bases from J, with 12 bases between. Together with reference TRBV19 and TRBJ1-2, the CDR3 gives the full variable domain: DGGITQSPKYLFRKEGQNVTLSCEQNLNHDAMYWYRQDPGQGLRLIYYSQIVNDFQKGDIAEGYSVSREKKESFPLTVTSAQKNPTAFYLCASSRQGTYGYTFGSGTRLTVV.

The chain combines TRBV4-1 with TRBJ2-1; the match to TRBD1 covers 9 bases. CDR3 size: 18 residues. Per the germline V gene, CDR1 is MGHRA and CDR2 is YSYEKL. V gave up 3 bases and J gave up 5 bases; unmatched junction bases: 14. Here the CDR3 DNA reads TGCGCCAGCAGCCACCCTCTCCGGGACAGGGTTTCGAACAATGAGCAGTTCTTC. Protein sequence: CASSHPLRDRVSNNEQFF.

J is TRBJ2-1 and V is TRBV10-3, with TRBD2 identical over 11 bases. V dropped 5 bases and J dropped 5; count of bases not matched to a gene: 5. The V gene's germline CDR1 is ENHRY and CDR2 SYGVKD. The CDR3 has 15 amino acids. The CDR3 region has the DNA TGTGCCATCAGTCTGATAGCGGGAGGGAACAATGAGCAGTTCTTC. Encoded protein: CAISLIAGGNNEQFF.

The V and J genes are TRBV19 and TRBJ1-2, with D maybe TRBD1 (6 bases). Germline CDR1 LNHDA, CDR2 SQIVND (reference sequence). Trimming cost V 4 bases and J 4 bases, with 10 bases left between them. The CDR3 spans 13 residues. CDR3 amino acids: CASSSRDTYGYTF. CDR3 bases: TGTGCCAGTAGTAGTAGGGACACCTATGGCTACACCTTC.

On this clone itself: Other DNA sequences of this sample code for an identical CDR3. V gene TRBV2 combines with J gene TRBJ2-1; TRBD2 aligns across 10 bases. V shed 3 bases and J 5 bases; nucleotides not matched to a gene: 10. The CDR3 runs 17 residues. The germline V gene has CDR1 SNHLY and CDR2 FYNNEI. CDR3 sequence reads: CASSEGGAGGPDNEQFF. The CDR3 DNA reads TGTGCCAGCAGTGAGGGGGGAGCGGGAGGGCCAGACAATGAGCAGTTCTTC. The full variable domain, rest sourced from reference TRBV2 and TRBJ2-1, is EPEVTQTPSHQVTQMGQEVILRCVPISNHLYFYWYRQILGQKVEFLVSFYNNEISEKSEIFDDQFSVERPDGSNFTLKIRSTKLEDSAMYFCASSEGGAGGPDNEQFFGPGTRLTVL.

V is TRBV6-6 and J is TRBJ2-7, with D possibly matching TRBD2 (6 bases). The ends were cut back, 4 bases at V and 3 bases at J, with 10 bases in the middle. Per germline, CDR1 MNHNY and CDR2 SVGAGI (reference sequence). This CDR3 has 13 residues. The CDR3 DNA reads TGTGCCAGCAGTTTCGGGGAGGTCTACGAGCAGTACTTC. Its translation is CASSFGEVYEQYF.

This chain links TRBV7-8 with TRBJ2-2; 9 nucleotides agree with TRBD2. Trimming took 6 bases from V and 0 from J; bases not matched to a gene: 5. There are 16 residues in the CDR3. Germline lookup yields CDR1 SGHVS and CDR2 FQNEAQ. The CDR3 loop is CASRFLAGANTGELFF. In DNA form, the CDR3 reads TGTGCCAGCAGGTTCTTAGCGGGGGCGAACACCGGGGAGCTGTTTTTT.

The chain recombines TRBV4-2 with TRBJ2-2; D is unclear. From germline, CDR1 is LGHNA and CDR2 YNFKEQ. This CDR3 is 21 amino acids long. With 4 bases removed from V and 0 bases from J, the gap between germline ends came to 27 bases. In DNA form, the CDR3 reads TGTGCCAGCAGCCCCGACCCACGGTACCAAAGGCGCCGGGCGAACACCGGGGAGCTGTTTTTT. Amino acid sequence: CASSPDPRYQRRRANTGELFF.

This clone was observed many times. The chain is built from TRBV27 and TRBJ2-7; 7 positions match TRBD1. This CDR3 is 16 amino acids long. Germline CDR1 is MNHEY and CDR2 is SMNVEV (reference sequence). V shed 6 bases, J shed 3 bases, and the junction held 14 bases outside the gene matches. This CDR3 reads CASRPWGTGTVYEQYF. In DNA form, the CDR3 reads TGTGCCAGCAGACCCTGGGGCACCGGGACAGTCTACGAGCAGTACTTC.

This clone was recorded only once. This could be a read error, since a much larger clone is one nucleotide away. The chain carries TRBV30 and TRBJ2-6; D not resolved. The J call is uncertain, as TRBJ2-1 better fits the DNA end. Germline V lookup: CDR1 GTSNPN, CDR2 SVGIG (reference sequence). The CDR3 consists of 12 residues. CDR3 sequence: CAWSDTSPEQFF. CDR3 sequence (DNA): TGTGCCTGGAGTGACACGAGCCCTGAGCAGTTCTTC.

This clone was observed a handful of times. The rearrangement links TRBV28 to TRBJ2-1; 8 nucleotides align to TRBD1. V gave up 5 bases and J gave up 4 bases; unmatched junction bases: 1. Germline-derived CDR1 and CDR2 are MDHEN and SYDVKM. The CDR3 consists of 13 residues. CDR3 protein: CASSRTGYNEQFF. Here the CDR3 DNA reads TGTGCCAGCAGTCGGACAGGGTACAATGAGCAGTTCTTC. Combining the CDR3 with reference TRBV28 and TRBJ2-1 gives the whole variable domain DVKVTQSSRYLVKRTGEKVFLECVQDMDHENMFWYRQDPGLGLRLIYFSYDVKMKEKGDIPEGYSVSREKKERFSLILESASTNQTSMYLCASSRTGYNEQFFGPGTRLTVL.

This chain uses TRBV4-3 with TRBJ1-3; D unclear. CDR1 is LGHNA and CDR2 is YSLEER in the germline V gene. The CDR3 totals 16 residues. V was pared by 0 bases and J by 4 bases, with 13 bases between. The CDR3: CASSQESARLGNTIYF. CDR3 DNA: TGCGCCAGCAGCCAAGAGTCCGCACGCCTAGGAAACACCATATATTTT.

This clone has a single count. This chain joins TRBV4-1 and TRBJ2-1; a weak D match, TRBD1 (5 bases). Looked up from germline, CDR1 is MGHRA and CDR2 is YSYEKL. Trimming left V 8 bases short and J 4 bases short, with 12 bases between. This CDR3 has 13 residues. The CDR3 DNA reads as TGCGCCAGCTCCATGGACACGTACAATGAGCAGTTCTTC. It translates to CASSMDTYNEQFF.

The chain has TRBV30 and TRBJ2-3; possibly TRBD1 for D (5 bases). This CDR3 has 15 amino acids. Germline CDR1 reads GTSNPN; CDR2 reads SVGIG (reference sequence). With 7 bases removed from V and 2 bases from J, the gap between germline ends came to 19 bases. CDR3 nucleotides: TGTGCCTCCGACCTGGGGCGCAGGATCACAGATACGCAGTATTTT. Residues: CASDLGRRITDTQYF.

The rearrangement joins TRBV10-3 to TRBJ1-5; D unresolved. The CDR3 spans 14 residues. Deletions cut 3 bases from V and 5 bases from J, with 11 bases between. The germline V gene encodes CDR1 ENHRY and CDR2 SYGVKD. The CDR3 nucleotides are TGTGCCATCAGTGATTCTTCGGGTTATCAGCCCCAGCATTTT. Amino acids: CAISDSSGYQPQHF.

This clone has just a few counts. V gene TRBV15 combines with J gene TRBJ2-6; D is uncertain. Germline loops: CDR1 LNHNV, CDR2 YYDKDF (reference sequence). Trimming removed 1 base from V and 0 bases from J, with 28 bases in between. CDR3 length equals 23 residues. The CDR3 DNA follows: TGTGCCACCAGCAGAGCTCTGACTCCCGTTAGTTTTACTCATACCTCTGGGGCCAACGTCCTGACTTTC. This sequence encodes CATSRALTPVSFTHTSGANVLTF.

V and J are TRBV27 and TRBJ1-2, with 7 bases that match TRBD1. The germline V gene has CDR1 MNHEY and CDR2 SMNVEV (reference sequence). The CDR3 sequence is 15 residues long. V lost 4 bases and J lost 3; bases outside the gene matches: 8. In DNA, the CDR3 is TGTGCCAGCAGTTCGGGTCAGGGGGGTTACTATGGCTACACCTTC. Protein: CASSSGQGGYYGYTF.

This chain joins TRBV28 and TRBJ2-7; D perhaps matches TRBD2 (6 bases). The V and J ends lost 3 bases and 9 bases respectively, with 18 bases between them. CDR1 and CDR2 (germline): MDHEN, SYDVKM. CDR3 length: 14 amino acids. This chain's CDR3 is CASSLEGSRRGQYF. The CDR3 DNA reads TGTGCCAGCAGTTTGGAGGGGTCCCGTCGAGGGCAGTACTTC.

Comment on this clone: The junction differs from germline at one of its ends, possibly a read error. Other DNA sequences in this sample translate to the same CDR3. This chain links TRBV18 with TRBJ2-2; TRBD2 might be the D (6 bases). Germline CDR1 and CDR2: KGHSH and LQKENI. This CDR3 has 16 residues. CDR3 nucleotides: TGCGCCAGCTCACCAAGGGGAGGAGCGAACACCGGGGAGCTGTTTTTT. Protein: CASSPRGGANTGELFF.

This clone is a singleton in its sample. V gene TRBV6-1 combines with J gene TRBJ1-1; unclear D gene. CDR3 length: 13 residues. The V end lost 6 bases, the J end lost 1 base, and 9 bases lay between the germline ends. Germline V gene data show CDR1 as MNHNS and CDR2 as SASEGT. The CDR3 sequence: CASRRTANTEAFF. The DNA of the CDR3 is TGTGCCAGCAGAAGGACGGCGAACACTGAAGCTTTCTTT.

The CDR3 loop is CATSRGEAGGWTGELFF. DNA for the CDR3: TGTGCCACCAGCAGAGGGGAGGCGGGAGGTTGGACCGGGGAGCTGTTTTTT. The chain uses TRBV15 and TRBJ2-2, with TRBD2 matching 8 bases. Germline V gives CDR1 LNHNV, CDR2 YYDKDF (reference sequence). This CDR3 is 17 amino acids long. V dropped 1 base and J dropped 5; count of bases not matched to a gene: 9.

This chain joins TRBV29-1 and TRBJ2-7, with 7 bases lining up with TRBD2. This CDR3 has 13 amino acids. Germline CDR1 and CDR2: SQVTM and ANQGSEA. V shed 4 bases, J shed 6 bases, and the junction held 9 bases outside the gene matches. The CDR3, as DNA: TGCAGCGTTGCCTGGACTAGTGAGGCCGAGCAGTACTTC. It encodes CSVAWTSEAEQYF.